These T cell receptor beta chains were read from a single sample in a study of CD8+ T cells in alopecia areata. Data came from immunoSEQ multiplex PCR; TCRdb stores just in-frame clones and leaves some out. Among 110,000 to 150,000 clones listed, about three fifths were seen once. The sequencing used CD4+ T cells sorted from blood, collected at week 0. These receptors all stem from a human donor with alopecia areata. CDR3s include the opening cysteine and the closing phenylalanine or tryptophan. A D gene is named only where the DNA matches it firmly. Size tells how often a clone was seen (once, few, many) or the class of an expanded clone, and some rows leave it out.

CDR3: CSAGLYSVQETQYF
DNA: TGCAGCGCCGGCCTTTACAGCGTCCAAGAGACCCAGTACTTC
V: TRBV29-1
D: .
J: TRBJ2-5
size: .

CDR3: CSVGQNTGELFF
DNA: TGCAGCGTTGGACAGAACACCGGGGAGCTGTTTTTT
V: TRBV29-1
D: .
J: TRBJ2-2
size: .

CDR3: CASSRMDRGYEQYF
DNA: TGCGCCAGCAGCAGAATGGACAGGGGCTACGAGCAGTACTTC
V: TRBV5-1
D: TRBD1
J: TRBJ2-7
size: .

CDR3: CASSFSVANYGYTF
DNA: TGTGCCAGCAGTTTTTCCGTGGCTAACTATGGCTACACCTTC
V: TRBV27
D: .
J: TRBJ1-2
size: .

CDR3: CASSRDSLGTGELFF
DNA: TGTGCCAGCAGTCGGGACTCCTTGGGCACCGGGGAGCTGTTTTTT
V: TRBV7-8
D: .
J: TRBJ2-2
size: few

CDR3: CAIFDTNYYEQYF
DNA: TGTGCCATATTCGACACCAACTACTACGAGCAGTACTTC
V: TRBV10-3
D: .
J: TRBJ2-7
size: .

CDR3: CASSPYTTGELFF
DNA: TGTGCCAGCAGCCCTTACACCACCGGGGAGCTGTTTTTT
V: TRBV7-2
D: .
J: TRBJ2-2
size: few

CDR3: CAWSVRNRGNEKLFF
DNA: TGTGCCTGGAGTGTACGGAACAGGGGGAATGAAAAACTGTTTTTT
V: TRBV30
D: TRBD1
J: TRBJ1-4
size: .

CDR3: CASSQSRCTDTQYF
DNA: TGCGCCAGCAGTCAATCCCGCTGCACAGATACGCAGTATTTT
V: TRBV23-1
D: .
J: TRBJ2-3
size: few

CDR3: CASSITGNNSPLHF
DNA: TGTGCCAGCAGCATCACAGGGAATAATTCACCCCTCCACTTT
V: TRBV5-6
D: .
J: TRBJ1-6
size: .

CDR3: CAWSLLGGQTQYF
DNA: TGTGCCTGGAGCCTGTTGGGGGGGCAAACCCAGTACTTC
V: TRBV30
D: .
J: TRBJ2-5
size: .

CDR3: CASAWRGVDSYEQYF
DNA: TGTGCCAGCGCTTGGCGGGGGGTCGACTCCTACGAGCAGTACTTC
V: TRBV6-5
D: TRBD2
J: TRBJ2-7
size: .

CDR3: CASSSPLGANSPLHF
DNA: TGTGCCAGCAGCTCCCCCCTTGGGGCGAATTCACCCCTCCACTTT
V: TRBV5-6
D: .
J: TRBJ1-6
size: .

CDR3: CAGAAGGPPNTQYF
DNA: TGTGCCGGAGCAGCGGGGGGGCCACCAAATACGCAGTATTTT
V: TRBV27
D: TRBD2
J: TRBJ2-3
size: .

CDR3: CASSRGTSGPEETQYF
DNA: TGCGCCAGCAGCCGAGGGACTAGCGGGCCCGAAGAGACCCAGTACTTC
V: TRBV5-1
D: TRBD2
J: TRBJ2-5
size: .

CDR3: CASSLGDSGYGYTF
DNA: TGCGCCAGCAGCTTGGGGGACAGCGGCTATGGCTACACCTTC
V: TRBV5-1
D: TRBD1
J: TRBJ1-2
size: .

CDR3: CASSQGHQTVYNEQFF
DNA: TGTGCCAGCAGCCAAGGGCACCAGACAGTCTACAATGAGCAGTTCTTC
V: TRBV14
D: .
J: TRBJ2-1
size: .

CDR3: CASSSLWNEQFF
DNA: TGTGCCAGCAGCTCTCTCTGGAATGAGCAGTTCTTC
V: TRBV21-1
D: .
J: TRBJ2-1
size: few

CDR3: CASSSDAYLDTQYF
DNA: TGTGCCAGCAGTTCGGACGCGTACTTAGATACGCAGTATTTT
V: TRBV6-5
D: .
J: TRBJ2-3
size: many

CDR3: CSLFWADTQYF
DNA: TGCAGCTTGTTTTGGGCAGATACGCAGTATTTT
V: TRBV29-1
D: .
J: TRBJ2-3
size: few

CDR3: CAWTLFGQGYTF
DNA: TGTGCCTGGACGCTCTTTGGTCAAGGCTACACCTTC
V: TRBV30
D: .
J: TRBJ1-2
size: .

CDR3: CASSFDRSSYNSPLHF
DNA: TGCGCCAGCAGCTTTGACAGAAGCTCCTATAATTCACCCCTCCACTTT
V: TRBV5-1
D: .
J: TRBJ1-6
size: few

CDR3: CASSRSGQPGNTIYF
DNA: TGCGCCAGCAGCCGATCGGGACAGCCTGGAAACACCATATATTTT
V: TRBV4-1
D: TRBD1
J: TRBJ1-3
size: .

CDR3: CASSLAGARGDTQYF
DNA: TGTGCCAGCAGCCTAGCGGGGGCCCGGGGCGATACGCAGTATTTT
V: TRBV27
D: TRBD2
J: TRBJ2-3
size: few

CDR3: CASSLQGVGEQYF
DNA: TGTGCCAGCAGCTTGCAGGGGGTAGGCGAGCAGTACTTC
V: TRBV5-4
D: TRBD1
J: TRBJ2-7
size: .

CDR3: CASSLAGGAGELFF
DNA: TGTGCCAGCAGCTTGGCAGGGGGCGCCGGGGAGCTGTTTTTT
V: TRBV7-2
D: TRBD1
J: TRBJ2-2
size: .

CDR3: CASRTEFYEQYF
DNA: TGTGCCAGCAGGACAGAGTTCTACGAGCAGTACTTC
V: TRBV6-5
D: .
J: TRBJ2-7
size: .

CDR3: CASSFQAGGRETQYF
DNA: TGCGCCAGCAGCTTCCAGGCAGGGGGCAGGGAGACCCAGTACTTC
V: TRBV5-1
D: TRBD1
J: TRBJ2-5
size: .

CDR3: CAPKRGLYEQYF
DNA: TGTGCCCCGAAGAGGGGGCTCTACGAGCAGTACTTC
V: TRBV30
D: TRBD1
J: TRBJ2-7
size: few

CDR3: CATSRVDGNSNQPQHF
DNA: TGTGCCACCAGCAGAGTAGACGGGAATAGCAATCAGCCCCAGCATTTT
V: TRBV15
D: .
J: TRBJ1-5
size: .

CDR3: CASSPILAGRYGYTF
DNA: TGTGCCAGCAGCCCCATCTTGGCAGGGCGCTATGGCTACACCTTC
V: TRBV7-2
D: .
J: TRBJ1-2
size: .

CDR3: CSVGQDLDEQYF
DNA: TGCAGCGTTGGTCAGGACCTTGACGAGCAGTACTTC
V: TRBV29-1
D: .
J: TRBJ2-7
size: .

CDR3: CASSRQGGTIYEQYF
DNA: TGTGCCAGCAGCCGGCAGGGGGGGACGATCTACGAGCAGTACTTC
V: TRBV27
D: .
J: TRBJ2-7
size: .

CDR3: CASSGQGPNTEAFF
DNA: TGTGCCAGCAGTGGACAGGGTCCGAACACTGAAGCTTTCTTT
V: TRBV2
D: TRBD1
J: TRBJ1-1
size: .

CDR3: CSVEGGGRVTDTQYF
DNA: TGCAGCGTTGAAGGAGGAGGAAGGGTGACAGATACGCAGTATTTT
V: TRBV29-1
D: .
J: TRBJ2-3
size: .

CDR3: CASRRQGDYEQYF
DNA: TGTGCCAGCAGGAGACAGGGGGACTACGAGCAGTACTTC
V: TRBV6-1
D: TRBD1
J: TRBJ2-7
size: .

CDR3: CASSEQGYDGYTF
DNA: TGTGCCAGCAGCGAACAGGGGTACGATGGCTACACCTTC
V: TRBV5-6
D: TRBD1
J: TRBJ1-2
size: .

CDR3: CASSQGGTGPSYEQYF
DNA: TGTGCCAGCAGCCAAGGGGGGACAGGGCCCTCCTACGAGCAGTACTTC
V: TRBV4-2
D: TRBD1
J: TRBJ2-7
size: .

CDR3: CAWSRYMNTEAFF
DNA: TGTGCCTGGAGCAGGTACATGAACACTGAAGCTTTCTTT
V: TRBV30
D: .
J: TRBJ1-1
size: .

CDR3: CASSESGGAHQPQHF
DNA: TGTGCCAGCAGTGAATCAGGGGGCGCGCATCAGCCCCAGCATTTT
V: TRBV25-1
D: TRBD1
J: TRBJ1-5
size: few

CDR3: CASSMAEGGTQYF
DNA: TGTGCCAGTAGTATGGCCGAAGGAGGTACGCAGTATTTT
V: TRBV19
D: .
J: TRBJ2-3
size: .

CDR3: CSVGQPVMFF
DNA: TGCAGCGTGGGACAGCCCGTTATGTTCTTC
V: TRBV29-1
D: TRBD1
J: TRBJ2-1
size: .

CDR3: CASSQPMDSVYEQYF
DNA: TGCGCCAGCAGCCAACCCATGGACAGTGTCTACGAGCAGTACTTC
V: TRBV4-1
D: .
J: TRBJ2-7
size: few

CDR3: CASANLTGTLWNF
DNA: TGCGCCAGCGCCAATCTTACAGGGACCCTATGGAACTTC
V: TRBV5-1
D: .
J: TRBJ2-7
size: .

CDR3: CASSPRPSGTDTQYF
DNA: TGTGCCAGCAGTCCTCGGCCTAGCGGGACAGATACGCAGTATTTT
V: TRBV25-1
D: TRBD2
J: TRBJ2-3
size: .

CDR3: CASSRKSGGYGYTF
DNA: TGTGCCAGCAGCCGAAAATCAGGGGGCTATGGCTACACCTTC
V: TRBV5-4
D: TRBD1
J: TRBJ1-2
size: few

CDR3: CATSDPGQAAKNIQYF
DNA: TGTGCCACCTCCGACCCGGGACAGGCAGCCAAAAACATTCAGTACTTC
V: TRBV19
D: TRBD1
J: TRBJ2-4
size: few

CDR3: CASRTGTGDYGYTF
DNA: TGTGCCTCACGTACGGGGACTGGGGACTATGGCTACACCTTC
V: TRBV7-9
D: .
J: TRBJ1-2
size: .

CDR3: CASDSRGGYQPQHF
DNA: TGTGCCAGCGATAGCAGGGGGGGGTACCAGCCCCAGCATTTT
V: TRBV6-6
D: TRBD1
J: TRBJ1-5
size: .

CDR3: CASSQQLNTEAFF
DNA: TGCGCCAGCAGCCAGCAACTGAACACTGAAGCTTTCTTT
V: TRBV5-1
D: .
J: TRBJ1-1
size: once

CDR3: CASSLAPLRRGGTGELFF
DNA: TGTGCCAGCAGCTTGGCCCCCCTTCGGCGGGGGGGCACCGGGGAGCTGTTTTTT
V: TRBV5-6
D: TRBD2
J: TRBJ2-2
size: .

CDR3: CASSPGQGASSGANVLTF
DNA: TGTGCCAGCAGCCCCGGACAGGGGGCCTCCTCTGGGGCCAACGTCCTGACTTTC
V: TRBV11-2
D: TRBD1
J: TRBJ2-6
size: .

CDR3: CASSPTSETQYF
DNA: TGTGCCAGCTCACCAACTTCGGAGACCCAGTACTTC
V: TRBV18
D: .
J: TRBJ2-5
size: .

CDR3: CAWSRGLSNEQFF
DNA: TGTGCCTGGAGCAGGGGGCTTTCGAATGAGCAGTTCTTC
V: TRBV30
D: TRBD1
J: TRBJ2-1
size: .

CDR3: CASSLDLVAGATFSYEQYF
DNA: TGTGCCAGCAGCTTAGATCTGGTAGCGGGGGCCACTTTCTCCTACGAGCAGTACTTC
V: TRBV7-2
D: TRBD2
J: TRBJ2-7
size: few

CDR3: CASSSPRGGNEQFF
DNA: TGTGCCAGCAGCTCCCCGCGGGGGGGAAATGAGCAGTTCTTC
V: TRBV11-2
D: TRBD2
J: TRBJ2-1
size: .

CDR3: CSRGVVDGYTF
DNA: TGCAGCCGCGGGGTGGTCGATGGCTACACCTTC
V: TRBV20-1
D: .
J: TRBJ1-2
size: .

CDR3: CASSFWSGANVLTF
DNA: TGTGCCAGCAGCTTTTGGTCTGGGGCCAACGTCCTGACTTTC
V: TRBV7-9
D: .
J: TRBJ2-6
size: .

CDR3: CASSEQVHEQYF
DNA: TGTGCCAGCAGCGAGCAGGTTCACGAGCAGTACTTC
V: TRBV7-8
D: .
J: TRBJ2-7
size: .